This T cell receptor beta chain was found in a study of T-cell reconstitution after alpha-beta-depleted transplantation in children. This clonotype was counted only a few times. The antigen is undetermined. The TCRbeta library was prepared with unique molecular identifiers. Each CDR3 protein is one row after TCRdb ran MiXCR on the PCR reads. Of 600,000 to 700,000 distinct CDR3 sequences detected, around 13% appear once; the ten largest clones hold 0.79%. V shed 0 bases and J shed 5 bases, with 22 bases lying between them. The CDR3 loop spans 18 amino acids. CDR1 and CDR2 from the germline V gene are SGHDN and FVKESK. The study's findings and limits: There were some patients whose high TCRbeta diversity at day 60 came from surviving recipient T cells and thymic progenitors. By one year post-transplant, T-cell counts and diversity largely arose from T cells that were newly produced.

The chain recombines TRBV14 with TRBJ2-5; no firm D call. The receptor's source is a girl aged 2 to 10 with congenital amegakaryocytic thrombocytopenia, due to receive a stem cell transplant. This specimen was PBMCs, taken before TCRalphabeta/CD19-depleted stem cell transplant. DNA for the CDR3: TGTGCCAGCAGCCAAGAGCGAGGCAATGTCGACCCATGGGAGACCCAGTACTTC. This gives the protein CASSQERGNVDPWETQYF.